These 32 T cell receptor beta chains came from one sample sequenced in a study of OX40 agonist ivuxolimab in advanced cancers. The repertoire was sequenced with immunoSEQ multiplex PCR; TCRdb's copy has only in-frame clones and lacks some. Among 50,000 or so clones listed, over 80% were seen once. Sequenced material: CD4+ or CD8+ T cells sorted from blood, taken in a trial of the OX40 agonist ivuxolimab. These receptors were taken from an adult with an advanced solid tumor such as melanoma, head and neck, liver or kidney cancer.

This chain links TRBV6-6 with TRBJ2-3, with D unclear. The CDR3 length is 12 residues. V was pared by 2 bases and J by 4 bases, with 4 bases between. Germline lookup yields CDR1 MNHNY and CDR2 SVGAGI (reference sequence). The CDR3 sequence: CASSYVPDTQYF. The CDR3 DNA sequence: TGTGCCAGCAGTTACGTGCCAGATACGCAGTATTTT.

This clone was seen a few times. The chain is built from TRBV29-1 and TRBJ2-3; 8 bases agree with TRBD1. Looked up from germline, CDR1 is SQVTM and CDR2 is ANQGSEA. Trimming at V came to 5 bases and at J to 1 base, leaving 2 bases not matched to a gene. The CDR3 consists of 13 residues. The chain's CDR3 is CSVRGQGTDTQYF. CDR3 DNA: TGCAGCGTTAGGGGACAGGGCACAGATACGCAGTATTTT.

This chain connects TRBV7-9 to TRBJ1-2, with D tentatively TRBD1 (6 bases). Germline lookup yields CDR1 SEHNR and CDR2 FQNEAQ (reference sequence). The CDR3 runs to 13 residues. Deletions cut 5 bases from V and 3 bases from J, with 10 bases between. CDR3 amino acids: CASSPDSYYGYTF. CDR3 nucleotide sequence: TGTGCCAGCAGCCCGGACAGCTACTATGGCTACACCTTC. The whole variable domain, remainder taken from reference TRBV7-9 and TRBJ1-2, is DTGVSQNPRHKITKRGQNVTFRCDPISEHNRLYWYRQTLGQGPEFLTYFQNEAQLEKSRLLSDRFSAERPKGSFSTLEIQRTEQGDSAMYLCASSPDSYYGYTFGSGTRLTVV.

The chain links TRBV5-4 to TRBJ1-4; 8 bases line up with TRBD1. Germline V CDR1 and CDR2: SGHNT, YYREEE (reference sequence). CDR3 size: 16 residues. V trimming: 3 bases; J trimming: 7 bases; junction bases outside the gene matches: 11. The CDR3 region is CASSSLPPGQVEKLFF. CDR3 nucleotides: TGTGCCAGCAGCTCCTTACCCCCGGGACAGGTTGAAAAACTGTTTTTT.

The DNA for the CDR3 is TGTGCCAGCAGTTTAATGCAAGGCAGGAACACCTACAATGAGCAGTTCTTC. It codes for CASSLMQGRNTYNEQFF. The genes are TRBV28 and TRBJ2-1; D not certain. The CDR3 contains 17 residues. The germline CDR1 and CDR2 sequences are MDHEN and SYDVKM. With 2 bases removed from V and 2 bases from J, the gap between germline ends came to 16 bases.

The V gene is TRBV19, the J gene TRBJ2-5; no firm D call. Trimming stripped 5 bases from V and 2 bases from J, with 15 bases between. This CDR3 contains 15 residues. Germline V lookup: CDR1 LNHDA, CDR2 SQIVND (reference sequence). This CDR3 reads CASSPSSGRQETQYF. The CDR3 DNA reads TGTGCCAGTAGTCCCTCCTCAGGACGGCAAGAGACCCAGTACTTC. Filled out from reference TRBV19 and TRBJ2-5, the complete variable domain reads DGGITQSPKYLFRKEGQNVTLSCEQNLNHDAMYWYRQDPGQGLRLIYYSQIVNDFQKGDIAEGYSVSREKKESFPLTVTSAQKNPTAFYLCASSPSSGRQETQYFGPGTRLLVL.

Written as DNA, the CDR3 is TGCGCCAGCAGCAGCGGGACAGGGGTATCGTATGGCTACACCTTC. Translating gives CASSSGTGVSYGYTF. This chain links TRBV5-1 with TRBJ1-2; TRBD1 agrees at 10 bases. The V segment lost 4 bases and the J segment 5 bases; nucleotides outside the gene matches: 8. This CDR3 is 15 amino acids long. Germline lookup yields CDR1 SGHRS and CDR2 YFSETQ.

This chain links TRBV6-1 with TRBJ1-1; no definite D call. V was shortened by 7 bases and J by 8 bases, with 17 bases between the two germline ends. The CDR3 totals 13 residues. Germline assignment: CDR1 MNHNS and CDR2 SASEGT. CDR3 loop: CASTAGRGLEAFF. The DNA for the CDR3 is TGTGCCAGCACTGCAGGACGGGGATTAGAAGCTTTCTTT.

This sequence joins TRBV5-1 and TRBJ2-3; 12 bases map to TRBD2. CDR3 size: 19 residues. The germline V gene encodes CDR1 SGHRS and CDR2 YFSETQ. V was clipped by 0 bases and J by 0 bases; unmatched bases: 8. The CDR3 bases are TGCGCCAGCAGCTTGGCCCAAGCTACTAGCGGGGGGAGCACAGATACGCAGTATTTT. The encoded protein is CASSLAQATSGGSTDTQYF.

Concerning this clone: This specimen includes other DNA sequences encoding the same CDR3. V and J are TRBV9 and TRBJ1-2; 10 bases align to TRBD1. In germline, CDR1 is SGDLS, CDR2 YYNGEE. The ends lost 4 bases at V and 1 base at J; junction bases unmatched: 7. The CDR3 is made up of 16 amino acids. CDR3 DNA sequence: TGTGCCAGCAGCCGGGGGACAGGGGCCCTTAACTATGGCTACACCTTC. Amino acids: CASSRGTGALNYGYTF.

The CDR3 sequence: CASSERRAGRDQPQHF. Here the CDR3 DNA reads TGTGCCAGCAGTGAAAGGCGCGCAGGGAGGGATCAGCCCCAGCATTTT. The chain recombines TRBV2 with TRBJ1-5, with TRBD1 as a possible D gene (5 bases). V shed 2 bases and J shed 5 bases, with 16 bases lying between them. This CDR3 comprises 16 residues. Per germline, CDR1 SNHLY and CDR2 FYNNEI.

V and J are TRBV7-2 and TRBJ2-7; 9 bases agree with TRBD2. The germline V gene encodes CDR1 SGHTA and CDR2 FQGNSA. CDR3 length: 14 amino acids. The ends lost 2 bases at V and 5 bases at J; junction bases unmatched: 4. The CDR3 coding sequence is TGTGCCAGCAGCTTACTGGCGGGAGGGGACGAGCAGTACTTC. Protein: CASSLLAGGDEQYF.

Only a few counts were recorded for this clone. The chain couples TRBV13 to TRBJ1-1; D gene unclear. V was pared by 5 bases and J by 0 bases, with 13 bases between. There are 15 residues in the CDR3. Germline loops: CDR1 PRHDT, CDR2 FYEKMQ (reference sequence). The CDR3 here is CASSPSTDLNTEAFF. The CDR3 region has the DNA TGTGCCAGCAGCCCATCGACGGATTTGAACACTGAAGCTTTCTTT.

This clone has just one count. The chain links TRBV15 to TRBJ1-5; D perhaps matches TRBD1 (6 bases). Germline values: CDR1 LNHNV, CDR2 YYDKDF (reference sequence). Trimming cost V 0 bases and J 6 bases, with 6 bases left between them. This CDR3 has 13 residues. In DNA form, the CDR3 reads TGTGCCACCAGCAGAGAAGGGGGTCAGCCCCAGCATTTT. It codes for CATSREGGQPQHF. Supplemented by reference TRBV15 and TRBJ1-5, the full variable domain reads DAMVIQNPRYQVTQFGKPVTLSCSQTLNHNVMYWYQQKSSQAPKLLFHYYDKDFNNEADTPDNFQSRRPNTSFCFLDIRSPGLGDTAMYLCATSREGGQPQHFGDGTRLSIL.

In DNA form, the CDR3 reads TGTGCCAGTAGTAGGACAGTTAATGAAAAACTGTTTTTT. Translating gives CASSRTVNEKLFF. This rearrangement joins TRBV19 to TRBJ1-4, with a weak D call TRBD1 (6 bases). V was cut by 4 bases and J by 4 bases, with 7 bases left in between. The length of the CDR3 is 13 residues. Germline V gene data show CDR1 as LNHDA and CDR2 as SQIVND (reference sequence).

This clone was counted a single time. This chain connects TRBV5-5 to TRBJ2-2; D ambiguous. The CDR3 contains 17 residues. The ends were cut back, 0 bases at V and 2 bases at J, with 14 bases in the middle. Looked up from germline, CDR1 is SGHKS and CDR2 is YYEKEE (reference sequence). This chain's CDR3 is CASSLATALSNTGELFF. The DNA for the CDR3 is TGTGCCAGCAGCTTGGCGACCGCTCTTTCCAACACCGGGGAGCTGTTTTTT.

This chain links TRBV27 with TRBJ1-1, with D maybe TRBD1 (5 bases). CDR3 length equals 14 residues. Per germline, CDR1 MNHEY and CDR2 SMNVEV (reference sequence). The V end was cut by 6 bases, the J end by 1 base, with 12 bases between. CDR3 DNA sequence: TGTGCCAGCAGCCATGGGGGAGGGAACACTGAAGCTTTCTTT. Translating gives CASSHGGGNTEAFF.

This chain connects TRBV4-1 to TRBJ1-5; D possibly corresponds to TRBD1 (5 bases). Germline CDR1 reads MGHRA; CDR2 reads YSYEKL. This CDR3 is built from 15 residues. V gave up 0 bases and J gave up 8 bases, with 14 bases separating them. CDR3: CASSQDWGVLKPQHF. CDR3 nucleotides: TGCGCCAGCAGCCAAGATTGGGGGGTCCTCAAGCCCCAGCATTTT.

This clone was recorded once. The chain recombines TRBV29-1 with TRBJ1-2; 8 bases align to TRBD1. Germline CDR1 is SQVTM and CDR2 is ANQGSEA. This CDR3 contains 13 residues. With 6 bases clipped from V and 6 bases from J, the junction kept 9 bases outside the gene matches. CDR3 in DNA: TGCAGCGTGGACAGGGAGGCTGGGCATGGCTACACCTTC. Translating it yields CSVDREAGHGYTF.

Written as DNA, the CDR3 is TGTGCCAGCAGCTCTACAGGGGAGCGTGAAAAACTGTTTTTT. Its translation is CASSSTGEREKLFF. J is TRBJ1-4 and V is TRBV7-9, with 7 bases lining up with TRBD1. Losses at the gene ends were 4 bases for V and 7 bases for J; bases not matched to a gene: 6. Germline CDR1 reads SEHNR; CDR2 reads FQNEAQ (reference sequence). This CDR3 is 14 amino acids long.

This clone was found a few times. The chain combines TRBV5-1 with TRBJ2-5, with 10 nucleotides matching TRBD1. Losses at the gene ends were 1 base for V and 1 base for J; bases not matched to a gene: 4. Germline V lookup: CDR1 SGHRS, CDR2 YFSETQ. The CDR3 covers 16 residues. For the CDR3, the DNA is TGCGCCAGCAGCTTGATGGGACAGGGGTTCCAAGAGACCCAGTACTTC. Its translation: CASSLMGQGFQETQYF.

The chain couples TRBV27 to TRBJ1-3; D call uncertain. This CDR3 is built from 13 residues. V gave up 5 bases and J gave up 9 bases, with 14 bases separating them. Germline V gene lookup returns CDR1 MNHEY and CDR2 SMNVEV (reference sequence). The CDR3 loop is CASSQSSETTIYF. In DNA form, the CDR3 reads TGTGCCAGCAGTCAATCATCTGAGACCACCATATATTTT.

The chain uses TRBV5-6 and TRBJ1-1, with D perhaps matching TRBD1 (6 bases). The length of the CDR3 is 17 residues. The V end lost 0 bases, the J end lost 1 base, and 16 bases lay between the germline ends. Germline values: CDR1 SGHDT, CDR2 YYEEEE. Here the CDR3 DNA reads TGTGCCAGCAGCTTGGCCCGGGGGCAAACAGAGAACACTGAAGCTTTCTTT. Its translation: CASSLARGQTENTEAFF.

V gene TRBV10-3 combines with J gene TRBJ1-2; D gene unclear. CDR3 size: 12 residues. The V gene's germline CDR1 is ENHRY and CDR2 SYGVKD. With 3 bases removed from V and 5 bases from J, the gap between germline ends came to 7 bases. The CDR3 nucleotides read TGTGCCATCAGTGAAATGGGGTATGGCTACACCTTC. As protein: CAISEMGYGYTF.

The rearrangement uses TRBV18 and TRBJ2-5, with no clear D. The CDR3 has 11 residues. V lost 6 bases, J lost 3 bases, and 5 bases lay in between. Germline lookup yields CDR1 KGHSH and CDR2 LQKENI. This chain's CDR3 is CASSSEETQYF. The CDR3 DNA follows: TGTGCCAGCTCGTCCGAAGAGACCCAGTACTTC. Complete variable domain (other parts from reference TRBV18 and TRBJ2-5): NAGVMQNPRHLVRRRGQEARLRCSPMKGHSHVYWYRQLPEEGLKFMVYLQKENIIDESGMPKERFSAEFPKEGPSILRIQQVVRGDSAAYFCASSSEETQYFGPGTRLLVL.

In nucleotides, the CDR3 is TGTGCCAGCAGTCGGGACAGGGAATATGGCTACACCTTC. This gives the protein CASSRDREYGYTF. This chain joins TRBV6-1 and TRBJ1-2; TRBD1 matches 9 bases. CDR1 is MNHNS and CDR2 is SASEGT in the germline V gene. With 5 bases clipped from V and 5 bases from J, the junction kept 3 bases outside the gene matches. CDR3 length: 13 residues.

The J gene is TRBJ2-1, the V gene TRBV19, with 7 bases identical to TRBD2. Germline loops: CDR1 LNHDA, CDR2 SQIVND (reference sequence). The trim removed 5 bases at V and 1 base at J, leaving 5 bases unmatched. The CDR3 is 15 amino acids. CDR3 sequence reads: CASSRGLVSYNEQFF. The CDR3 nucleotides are TGTGCCAGTAGTCGAGGACTAGTGTCCTACAATGAGCAGTTCTTC.

Here the CDR3 DNA reads TGTGCCAGCAGAGAATCCGGGGGGACTAGCGGGGTTTACAATGAGCAGTTCTTC. This encodes CASRESGGTSGVYNEQFF. V usage is TRBV2 and J usage is TRBJ2-1; the match to TRBD2 covers 13 bases. This CDR3 has 18 residues. Unmatched junction bases numbered 12, after V lost 6 bases and J lost 4 bases. Germline loops: CDR1 SNHLY, CDR2 FYNNEI.

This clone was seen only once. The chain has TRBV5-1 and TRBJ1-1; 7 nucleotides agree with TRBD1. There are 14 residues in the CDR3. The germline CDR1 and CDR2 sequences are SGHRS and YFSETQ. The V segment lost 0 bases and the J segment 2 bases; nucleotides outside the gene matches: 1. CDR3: CASSLGTGNTEAFF. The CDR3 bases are TGCGCCAGCAGCTTGGGGACAGGTAACACTGAAGCTTTCTTT.

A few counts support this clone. The CDR3 sequence: CATSGPGTSGTDTQYF. CDR3 coding DNA: TGTGCCACCAGCGGACCCGGGACTAGCGGCACAGATACGCAGTATTTT. This chain connects TRBV15 to TRBJ2-3, with 10 bases that match TRBD2. The CDR3 extends over 16 amino acids. Germline-derived CDR1 and CDR2 are LNHNV and YYDKDF (reference sequence). J lost 1 base, V lost 5 bases, and 6 bases had no gene match. Complete variable domain (other parts from reference TRBV15 and TRBJ2-3): DAMVIQNPRYQVTQFGKPVTLSCSQTLNHNVMYWYQQKSSQAPKLLFHYYDKDFNNEADTPDNFQSRRPNTSFCFLDIRSPGLGDTAMYLCATSGPGTSGTDTQYFGPGTRLTVL.

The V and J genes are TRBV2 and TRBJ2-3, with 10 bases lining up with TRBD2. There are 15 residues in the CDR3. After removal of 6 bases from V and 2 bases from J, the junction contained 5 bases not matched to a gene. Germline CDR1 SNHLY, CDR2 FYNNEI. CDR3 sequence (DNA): TGTGCCAGCAGCTCTAGCGGGAGAATCACAGATACGCAGTATTTT. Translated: CASSSSGRITDTQYF.

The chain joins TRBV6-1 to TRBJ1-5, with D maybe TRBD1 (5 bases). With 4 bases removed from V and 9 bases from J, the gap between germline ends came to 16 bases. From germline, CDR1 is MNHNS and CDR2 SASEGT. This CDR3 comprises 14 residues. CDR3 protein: CASSVGTSGGPQHF. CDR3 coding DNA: TGTGCCAGCAGTGTCGGGACGAGCGGGGGGCCCCAGCATTTT.